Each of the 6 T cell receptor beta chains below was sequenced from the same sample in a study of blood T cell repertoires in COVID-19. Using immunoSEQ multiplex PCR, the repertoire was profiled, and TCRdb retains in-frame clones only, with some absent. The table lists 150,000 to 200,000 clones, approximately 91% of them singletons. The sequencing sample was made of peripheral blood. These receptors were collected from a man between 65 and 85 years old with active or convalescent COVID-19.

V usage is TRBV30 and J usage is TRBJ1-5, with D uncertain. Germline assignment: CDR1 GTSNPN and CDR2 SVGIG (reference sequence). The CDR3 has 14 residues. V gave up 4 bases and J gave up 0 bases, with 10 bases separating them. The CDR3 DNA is TGTGCCTGGAATGCCGCGGATAGCAATCAGCCCCAGCATTTT. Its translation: CAWNAADSNQPQHF.

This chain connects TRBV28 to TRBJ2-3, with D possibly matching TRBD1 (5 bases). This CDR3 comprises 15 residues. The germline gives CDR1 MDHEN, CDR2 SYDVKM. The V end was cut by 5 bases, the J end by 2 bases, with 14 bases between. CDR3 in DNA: TGTGCCAGCAGTCCGACGACAGAATTCACAGATACGCAGTATTTT. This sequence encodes CASSPTTEFTDTQYF.

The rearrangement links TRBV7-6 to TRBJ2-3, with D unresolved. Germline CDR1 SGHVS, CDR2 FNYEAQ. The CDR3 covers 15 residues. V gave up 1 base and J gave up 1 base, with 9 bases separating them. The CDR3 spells CASSLGSTGTDTQYF. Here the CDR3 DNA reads TGTGCCAGCAGCTTAGGAAGTACTGGCACAGATACGCAGTATTTT.

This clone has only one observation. The CDR3 region is CASSRGVDEKLFF. CDR3 nucleotide sequence: TGTGCCAGCAGTCGGGGGGTAGATGAAAAACTGTTTTTT. This sequence joins TRBV6-5 and TRBJ1-4, with D possibly matching TRBD1 (5 bases). This CDR3 region has 13 residues. V lost 5 bases to trimming and J lost 6 bases, with 10 bases between them. CDR1 MNHEY and CDR2 SVGAGI come from the germline V gene.

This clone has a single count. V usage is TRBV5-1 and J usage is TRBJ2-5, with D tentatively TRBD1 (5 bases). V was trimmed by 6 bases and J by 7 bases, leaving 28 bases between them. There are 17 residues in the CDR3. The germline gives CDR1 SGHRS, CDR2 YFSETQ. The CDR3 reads CASKPWVGQAYDGTQYF. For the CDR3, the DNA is TGCGCCAGCAAGCCTTGGGTGGGGCAGGCCTATGATGGGACCCAGTACTTC.

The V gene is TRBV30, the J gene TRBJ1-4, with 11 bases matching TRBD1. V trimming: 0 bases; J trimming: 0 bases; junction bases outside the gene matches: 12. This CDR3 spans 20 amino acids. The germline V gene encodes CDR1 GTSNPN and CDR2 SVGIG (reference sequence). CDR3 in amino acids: CAWSVLGGTGGFATNEKLFF. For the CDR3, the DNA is TGTGCCTGGAGTGTACTAGGAGGGACAGGGGGGTTCGCAACTAATGAAAAACTGTTTTTT.